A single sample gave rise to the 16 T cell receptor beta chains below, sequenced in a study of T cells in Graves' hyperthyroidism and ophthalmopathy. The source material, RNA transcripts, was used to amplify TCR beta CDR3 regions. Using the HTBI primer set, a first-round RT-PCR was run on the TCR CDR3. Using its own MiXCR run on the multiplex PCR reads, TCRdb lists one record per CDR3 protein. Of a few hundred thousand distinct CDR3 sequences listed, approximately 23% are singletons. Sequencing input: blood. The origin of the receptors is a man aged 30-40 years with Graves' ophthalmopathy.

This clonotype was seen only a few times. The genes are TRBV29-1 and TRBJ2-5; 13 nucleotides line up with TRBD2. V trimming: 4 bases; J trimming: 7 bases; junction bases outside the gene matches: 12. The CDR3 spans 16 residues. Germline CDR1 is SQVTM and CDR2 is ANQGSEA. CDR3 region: CSVVLGLAGSLGTQYF. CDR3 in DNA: TGCAGCGTTGTCCTGGGACTAGCGGGAAGCTTGGGGACCCAGTACTTC. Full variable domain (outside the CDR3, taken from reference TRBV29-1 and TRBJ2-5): SAVISQKPSRDICQRGTSLTIQCQVDSQVTMMFWYRQQPGQSLTLIATANQGSEATYESGFVIDKFPISRPNLTFSTLTVSNMSPEDSSIYLCSVVLGLAGSLGTQYFGPGTRLLVL.

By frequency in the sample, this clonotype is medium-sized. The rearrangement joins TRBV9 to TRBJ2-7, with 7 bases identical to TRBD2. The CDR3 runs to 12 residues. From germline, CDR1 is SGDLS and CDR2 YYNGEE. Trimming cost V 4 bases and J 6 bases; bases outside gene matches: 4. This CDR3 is CASSPGGAEQYF. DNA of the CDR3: TGTGCCAGCAGCCCGGGAGGTGCCGAGCAGTACTTC.

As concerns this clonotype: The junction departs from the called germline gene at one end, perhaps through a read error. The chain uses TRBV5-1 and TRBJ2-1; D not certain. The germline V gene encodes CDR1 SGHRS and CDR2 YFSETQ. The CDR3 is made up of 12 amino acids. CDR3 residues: CASSLGSYEQLF. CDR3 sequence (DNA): TGCGCCAGCAGCTTGGGTAGTTATGAGCAGCTCTTC.

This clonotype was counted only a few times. Written as DNA, the CDR3 is TGTGCCAGCACCGGGGGAGGGGACAATGAGCAGTTCTTC. It encodes CASTGGGDNEQFF. The chain has TRBV27 and TRBJ2-1; 7 bases agree with TRBD2. From germline, CDR1 is MNHEY and CDR2 SMNVEV (reference sequence). The V segment lost 7 bases and the J segment 5 bases; nucleotides outside the gene matches: 5. This CDR3 has 13 amino acids.

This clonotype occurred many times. The CDR3: CASRGASYEQYF. CDR3 bases: TGTGCCAGCCGAGGAGCCAGCTACGAGCAGTACTTC. The chain combines TRBV11-2 with TRBJ2-7; D remains unclear. V was shortened by 8 bases and J by 3 bases, with 11 bases between the two germline ends. Germline loops: CDR1 SGHAT, CDR2 FQNNGV. The CDR3 has 12 amino acids.

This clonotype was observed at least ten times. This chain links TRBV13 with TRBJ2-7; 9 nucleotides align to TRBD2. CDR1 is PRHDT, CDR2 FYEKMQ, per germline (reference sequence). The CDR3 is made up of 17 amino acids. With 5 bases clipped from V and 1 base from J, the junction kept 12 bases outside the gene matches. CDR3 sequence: CASSRGLAQLGSYEQYF. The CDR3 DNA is TGTGCCAGCAGCCGGGGACTAGCCCAACTCGGATCCTACGAGCAGTACTTC.

For the CDR3, the DNA is TGTGCCAGCAGCTCCCGACAGCACACAGATACGCAGTATTTT. Residues: CASSSRQHTDTQYF. V gene TRBV11-3 combines with J gene TRBJ2-3; D might be TRBD1 (5 bases). V gave up 4 bases and J gave up 2 bases, with 10 bases separating them. Germline V gives CDR1 SGHNT, CDR2 YENEEA. CDR3 length: 14 amino acids.

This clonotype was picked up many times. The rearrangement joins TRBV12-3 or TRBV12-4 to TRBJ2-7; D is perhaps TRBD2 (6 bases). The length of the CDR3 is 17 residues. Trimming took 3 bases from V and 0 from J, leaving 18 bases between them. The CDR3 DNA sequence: TGTGCCAGCAGTTTGCTTGTAAGGGAGGTCTCCTCCTACGAGCAGTACTTC. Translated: CASSLLVREVSSYEQYF.

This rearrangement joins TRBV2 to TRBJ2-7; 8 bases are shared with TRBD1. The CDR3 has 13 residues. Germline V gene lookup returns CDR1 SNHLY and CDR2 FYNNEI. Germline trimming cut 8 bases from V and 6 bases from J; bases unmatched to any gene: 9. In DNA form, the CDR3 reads TGTGCCAGCCTCCAGGACAGGGCTGGCGAGCAGTACTTC. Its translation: CASLQDRAGEQYF.

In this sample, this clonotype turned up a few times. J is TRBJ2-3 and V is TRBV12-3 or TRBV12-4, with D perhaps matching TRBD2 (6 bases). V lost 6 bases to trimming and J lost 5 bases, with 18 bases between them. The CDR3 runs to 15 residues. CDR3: CASRSGLKRLDTQYF. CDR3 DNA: TGTGCCAGCAGGTCGGGACTCAAAAGGTTAGATACGCAGTATTTT.

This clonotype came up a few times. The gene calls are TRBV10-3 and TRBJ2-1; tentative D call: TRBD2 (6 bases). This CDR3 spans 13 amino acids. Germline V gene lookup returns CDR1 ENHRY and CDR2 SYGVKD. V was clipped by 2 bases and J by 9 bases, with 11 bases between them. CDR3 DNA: TGTGCCATCAGTGAGCTACTAGCAGCTGAGCAGTTCTTC. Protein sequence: CAISELLAAEQFF.

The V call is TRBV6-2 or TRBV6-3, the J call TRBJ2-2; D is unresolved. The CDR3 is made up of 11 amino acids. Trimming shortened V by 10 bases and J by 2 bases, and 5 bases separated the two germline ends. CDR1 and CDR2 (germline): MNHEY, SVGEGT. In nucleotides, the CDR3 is TGTGCCACCGATAACACCGGGGAGCTGTTTTTT. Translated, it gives CATDNTGELFF.

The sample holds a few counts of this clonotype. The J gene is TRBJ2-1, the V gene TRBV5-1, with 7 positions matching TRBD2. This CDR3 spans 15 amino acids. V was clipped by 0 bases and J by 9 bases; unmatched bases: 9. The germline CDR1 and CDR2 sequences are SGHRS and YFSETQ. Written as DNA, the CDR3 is TGCGCCAGCAGCTTGGCGGGGCGGGAGACTGGTGAGCAGTTCTTC. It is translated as CASSLAGRETGEQFF.

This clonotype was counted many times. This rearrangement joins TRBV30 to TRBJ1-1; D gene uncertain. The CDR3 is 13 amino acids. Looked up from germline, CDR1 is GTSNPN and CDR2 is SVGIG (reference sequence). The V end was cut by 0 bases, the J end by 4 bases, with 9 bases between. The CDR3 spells CAWSVSRSTEAFF. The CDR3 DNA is TGTGCCTGGAGTGTATCCAGGAGCACTGAAGCTTTCTTT.

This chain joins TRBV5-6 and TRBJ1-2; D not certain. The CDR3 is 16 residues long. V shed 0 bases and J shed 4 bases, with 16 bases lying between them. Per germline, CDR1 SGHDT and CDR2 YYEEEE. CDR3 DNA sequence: TGTGCCAGCAGCTTGGGGTCGATCGGAAGAGTCTATGGCTACACCTTC. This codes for CASSLGSIGRVYGYTF.

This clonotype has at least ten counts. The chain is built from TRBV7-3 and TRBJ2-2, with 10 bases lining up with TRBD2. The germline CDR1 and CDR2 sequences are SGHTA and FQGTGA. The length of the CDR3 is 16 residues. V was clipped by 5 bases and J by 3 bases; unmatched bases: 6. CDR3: CASSPPSGRDTGELFF. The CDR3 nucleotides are TGTGCCAGCAGCCCCCCAAGCGGGAGGGACACCGGGGAGCTGTTTTTT.